One sample yielded the 14 T cell receptor beta chains listed below, sequenced in a study of cytomegalovirus exposure and HLA in healthy donors. The PCR employed 60 Vbeta primers together with 13 Jbeta primers. Data came from immunoSEQ multiplex PCR; TCRdb stores just in-frame clones and leaves some out. The repertoire holds 150,000 to 180,000 clones, with about 68% as singletons. The sequencing sample was made of PBMCs. These receptor sequences come from a man between 18 and 29 years old in good health and CMV-seronegative.

This clone has a single count. The gene calls are TRBV4-1 and TRBJ2-5; D not resolved. The ends were cut back, 0 bases at V and 9 bases at J, with 17 bases in the middle. Germline V gene sequence: CDR1 MGHRA, CDR2 YSYEKL. The CDR3 runs 15 residues. The CDR3 spells CASSQEISSFEAQYF. For the CDR3, the DNA is TGCGCCAGCAGCCAAGAAATCTCCAGCTTTGAGGCCCAGTACTTC.

V and J are TRBV21-1 and TRBJ2-7; TRBD1, as called in the table, went unchecked against the DNA. TRBV21-1 is a known pseudogene. The length of the CDR3 is 15 residues. The CDR3 DNA is TGTGCCAGCAGCAAAGGGACAGTCAACTCCTACGAGCAGTACTTC. This codes for CASSKGTVNSYEQYF.

The chain uses TRBV28 and TRBJ1-1; a weak D match, TRBD1 (5 bases). The length of the CDR3 is 14 residues. V lost 5 bases to trimming and J lost 10 bases, with 20 bases between them. Germline V gene data show CDR1 as MDHEN and CDR2 as SYDVKM. Here the CDR3 reads CASSRGDGMGGAFF. DNA of the CDR3: TGTGCCAGCAGTCGGGGGGACGGCATGGGTGGAGCTTTCTTT.

The J gene is TRBJ2-3, the V gene TRBV19; the D gene is possibly TRBD1 (6 bases). Trimming shortened V by 3 bases and J by 1 base, and 17 bases separated the two germline ends. Germline V gene data show CDR1 as LNHDA and CDR2 as SQIVND (reference sequence). The length of the CDR3 is 17 residues. DNA for the CDR3: TGTGCCAGTAGTATGGGGGCCTGGACAGAACGCACAGATACGCAGTATTTT. Translating it yields CASSMGAWTERTDTQYF.

The rearrangement joins TRBV15 to TRBJ1-2; 8 bases map to TRBD1. The CDR3 is 13 residues long. Germline assignment: CDR1 LNHNV and CDR2 YYDKDF (reference sequence). V lost 3 bases, J lost 5 bases, and 2 bases stayed unmatched. CDR3 sequence reads: CATSRDRVYGYTF. CDR3 sequence (DNA): TGTGCCACCAGCAGGGACAGGGTTTATGGCTACACCTTC.

The chain joins TRBV7-2 to TRBJ1-5; possibly TRBD1 for D (6 bases). V lost 6 bases, J lost 3 bases, and 15 bases lay in between. The germline CDR1 and CDR2 sequences are SGHTA and FQGNSA. This CDR3 region has 15 residues. This CDR3 reads CASRQHGQNNQPQHF. For the CDR3, the DNA is TGTGCCAGCAGACAACACGGACAGAACAATCAGCCCCAGCATTTT. Supplemented by reference TRBV7-2 and TRBJ1-5, the full variable domain reads GAGVSQSPSNKVTEKGKDVELRCDPISGHTALYWYRQSLGQGLEFLIYFQGNSAPDKSGLPSDRFSAERTGGSVSTLTIQRTQQEDSAVYLCASRQHGQNNQPQHFGDGTRLSIL.

This clone was seen a single time. The chain recombines TRBV19 with TRBJ1-5; D perhaps matches TRBD1 (5 bases). CDR1 LNHDA and CDR2 SQIVND come from the germline V gene (reference sequence). The ends were cut back, 8 bases at V and 6 bases at J, with 17 bases in the middle. The CDR3 sequence is 14 residues long. CDR3 sequence (DNA): TGTGCCAGTCTGAAGAGGGACTCAGGTCAGCCCCAGCATTTT. This encodes CASLKRDSGQPQHF. The full variable domain, with the rest looked up from reference TRBV19 and TRBJ1-5, is DGGITQSPKYLFRKEGQNVTLSCEQNLNHDAMYWYRQDPGQGLRLIYYSQIVNDFQKGDIAEGYSVSREKKESFPLTVTSAQKNPTAFYLCASLKRDSGQPQHFGDGTRLSIL.

This clone was seen more than once but under ten times. The chain joins TRBV2 to TRBJ2-2; 13 nucleotides align to TRBD2. Germline V gives CDR1 SNHLY, CDR2 FYNNEI. The CDR3 covers 14 residues. V gave up 7 bases and J gave up 8 bases; unmatched junction bases: 4. The CDR3 sequence: CASTLGLAGGELFF. DNA for the CDR3: TGTGCCAGCACCCTGGGACTAGCGGGGGGGGAGCTGTTTTTT.

A word on this clone: Germline is not matched at one junction end, which may reflect a read error. Here the CDR3 DNA reads TGTGCCAGCGGCTTAGCGGGTACAAGCCAGAGGGGCTACACCTTC. As protein: CASGLAGTSQRGYTF. V is TRBV7-9 and J is TRBJ1-2; D is unresolved. Germline V gives CDR1 SEHNR, CDR2 FQNEAQ (reference sequence). CDR3 length equals 15 residues.

V usage is TRBV4-3 and J usage is TRBJ2-3; 9 bases are shared with TRBD2. Germline values: CDR1 LGHNA, CDR2 YSLEER. The CDR3 length is 15 residues. Trimming took 4 bases from V and 5 from J; bases not matched to a gene: 7. The CDR3 reads CASSPRAGGEDTQYF. CDR3 DNA: TGCGCCAGCAGCCCGCGAGCGGGAGGTGAAGATACGCAGTATTTT.

This clone appeared a few times. This sequence joins TRBV9 and TRBJ2-7, with 7 bases that match TRBD2. CDR1 and CDR2 from the germline V gene are SGDLS and YYNGEE. The CDR3 extends over 15 amino acids. J lost 2 bases, V lost 0 bases, and 5 bases had no gene match. CDR3: CASSVGSSGAYEQYF. The DNA of the CDR3 is TGTGCCAGCAGCGTAGGGTCTAGCGGCGCCTACGAGCAGTACTTC.

J is TRBJ1-4 and V is TRBV2; D ambiguous. Trimming removed 0 bases at V and 4 bases at J, with 6 bases between. CDR1 and CDR2 from the germline V gene are SNHLY and FYNNEI. The CDR3 is made up of 14 amino acids. CDR3 DNA sequence: TGTGCCAGCAGTGAAGCGAGGGTTAATGAAAAACTGTTTTTT. Protein: CASSEARVNEKLFF.

The chain uses TRBV29-1 and TRBJ2-7; tentatively, D is TRBD1 (6 bases). V was shortened by 2 bases and J by 0 bases, with 14 bases between the two germline ends. The CDR3 has 15 residues. CDR1 is SQVTM, CDR2 ANQGSEA, per germline. CDR3 amino acids: CSVELLGDNSYEQYF. Written as DNA, the CDR3 is TGCAGCGTTGAACTGCTGGGGGACAACTCCTACGAGCAGTACTTC.

This clone appeared a few times. The CDR3 loop reads CASSSYRTYEQYF. In nucleotides, the CDR3 is TGTGCCAGCAGTTCTTACAGGACCTACGAGCAGTACTTC. The chain joins TRBV27 to TRBJ2-7, with a possible D match to TRBD1 (5 bases). Germline V CDR1 and CDR2: MNHEY, SMNVEV (reference sequence). The V end lost 4 bases, the J end lost 2 bases, and 9 bases lay between the germline ends. The CDR3 sequence is 13 residues long.